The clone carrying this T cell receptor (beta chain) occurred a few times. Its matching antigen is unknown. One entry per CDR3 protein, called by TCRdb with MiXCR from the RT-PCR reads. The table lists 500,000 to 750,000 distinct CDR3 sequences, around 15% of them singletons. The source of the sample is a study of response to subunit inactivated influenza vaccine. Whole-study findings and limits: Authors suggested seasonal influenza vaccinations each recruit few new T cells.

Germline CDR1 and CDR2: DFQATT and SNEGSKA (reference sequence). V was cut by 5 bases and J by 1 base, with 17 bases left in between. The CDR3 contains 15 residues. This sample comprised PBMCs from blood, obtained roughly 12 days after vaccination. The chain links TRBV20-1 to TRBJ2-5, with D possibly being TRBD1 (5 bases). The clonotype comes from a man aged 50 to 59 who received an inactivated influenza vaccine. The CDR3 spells CSAPKNRQLQETQYF. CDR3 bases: TGCAGTGCTCCAAAGAATAGACAGCTCCAAGAGACCCAGTACTTC.